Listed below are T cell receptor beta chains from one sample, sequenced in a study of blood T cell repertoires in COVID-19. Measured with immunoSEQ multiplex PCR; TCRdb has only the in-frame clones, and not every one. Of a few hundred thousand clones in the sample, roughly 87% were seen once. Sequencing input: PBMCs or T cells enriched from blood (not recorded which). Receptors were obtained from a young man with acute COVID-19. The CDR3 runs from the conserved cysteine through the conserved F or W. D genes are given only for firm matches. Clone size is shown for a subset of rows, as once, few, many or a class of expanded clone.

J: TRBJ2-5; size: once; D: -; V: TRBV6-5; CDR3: CASSYSGGETQYF; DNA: TGTGCCAGCAGTTACTCCGGGGGAGAGACCCAGTACTTC
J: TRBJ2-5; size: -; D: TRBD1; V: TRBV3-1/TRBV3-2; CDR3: CASSYPTGSETQYF; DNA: TGTGCCAGCAGCTACCCGACAGGGTCGGAGACCCAGTACTTC
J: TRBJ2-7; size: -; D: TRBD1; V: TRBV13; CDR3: CASSLAGTGASYEQYF; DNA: TGTGCCAGCAGCTTAGCCGGGACAGGGGCATCCTACGAGCAGTACTTC
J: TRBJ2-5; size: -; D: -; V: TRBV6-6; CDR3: CASSYFTEQETQYF; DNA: TGTGCCAGCAGTTACTTTACAGAACAAGAGACCCAGTACTTC
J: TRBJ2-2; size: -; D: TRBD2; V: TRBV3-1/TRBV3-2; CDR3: CASRGTGTMGWELFF; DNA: TGTGCCAGCAGAGGAACCGGGACTATGGGCTGGGAGCTGTTTTTT
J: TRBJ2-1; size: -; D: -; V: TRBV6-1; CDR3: CASSEASGSYNEQFF; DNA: TGTGCCAGCAGTGAAGCTAGCGGCTCCTACAATGAGCAGTTCTTC
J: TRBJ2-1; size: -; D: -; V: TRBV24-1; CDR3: CATSPRESSYNEQFF; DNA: TGTGCCACCAGTCCCCGGGAGAGCTCCTACAATGAGCAGTTCTTC
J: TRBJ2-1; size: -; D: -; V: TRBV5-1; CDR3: CASSVSSSSYNEQFF; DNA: TGCGCCAGCAGCGTATCTAGCTCCTCCTACAATGAGCAGTTCTTC
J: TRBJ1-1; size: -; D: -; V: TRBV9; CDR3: CASSVAQGGTEAFF; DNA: TGTGCCAGCAGCGTAGCACAGGGCGGCACTGAAGCTTTCTTT
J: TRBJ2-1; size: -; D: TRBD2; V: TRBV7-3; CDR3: CASSQGGRAGDEQFF; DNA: TGTGCCAGCAGTCAGGGCGGGAGGGCCGGCGATGAGCAGTTCTTC
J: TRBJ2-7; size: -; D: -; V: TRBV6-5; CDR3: CASSPRQDGYEQYF; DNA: TGTGCCAGCAGTCCCCGACAGGACGGGTACGAGCAGTACTTC
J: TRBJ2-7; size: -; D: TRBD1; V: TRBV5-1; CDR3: CASSPVNRDRGYEQYF; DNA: TGCGCCAGCAGCCCCGTCAACCGGGACAGAGGCTACGAGCAGTACTTC
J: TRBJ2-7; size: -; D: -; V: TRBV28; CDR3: CASSPLVVTSYEQYF; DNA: TGTGCCAGCAGTCCCTTGGTGGTCACTTCCTACGAGCAGTACTTC
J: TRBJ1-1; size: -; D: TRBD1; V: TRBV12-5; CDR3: CASGLVLRDRGTEAFF; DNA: TGTGCTAGTGGTTTGGTCCTAAGGGACAGGGGCACTGAAGCTTTCTTT
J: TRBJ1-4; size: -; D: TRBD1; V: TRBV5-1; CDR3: CASSLTGQGVGKLFF; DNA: TGCGCCAGCAGCTTGACGGGACAGGGGGTCGGAAAACTGTTTTTT
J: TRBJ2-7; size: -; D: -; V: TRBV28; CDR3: CASSTGSPGEQYF; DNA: TGTGCCAGCAGTACAGGGTCCCCGGGCGAGCAGTACTTC
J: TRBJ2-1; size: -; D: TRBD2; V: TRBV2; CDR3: CASSRTSGGDNNEQFF; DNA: TGTGCCAGCAGCCGGACTAGCGGGGGGGATAACAATGAGCAGTTCTTC
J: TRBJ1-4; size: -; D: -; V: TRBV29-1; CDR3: CSVDAGANEKLFF; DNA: TGCAGCGTTGACGCAGGGGCTAATGAAAAACTGTTTTTT
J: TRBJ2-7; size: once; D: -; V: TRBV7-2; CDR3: CASSLVAGSSYEQYF; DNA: TGTGCCAGCAGCTTAGTCGCAGGTTCCTCCTACGAGCAGTACTTC
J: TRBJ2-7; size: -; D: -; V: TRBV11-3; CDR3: CASSSLGDEQYF; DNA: TGTGCCAGCAGCTCCCTCGGGGACGAGCAGTACTTC
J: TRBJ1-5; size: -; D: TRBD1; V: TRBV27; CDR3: CASSRQGDNQPQHF; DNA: TGTGCCAGCAGCCGACAGGGGGACAATCAGCCCCAGCATTTT
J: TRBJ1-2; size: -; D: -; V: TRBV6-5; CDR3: CASSSAGPDGYTF; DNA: TGTGCCAGCAGTAGTGCAGGTCCAGATGGCTACACCTTC
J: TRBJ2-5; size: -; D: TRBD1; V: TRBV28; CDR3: CASSSQTGALINQETQYF; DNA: TGTGCCAGCAGTTCGCAGACAGGGGCCCTTATCAACCAAGAGACCCAGTACTTC
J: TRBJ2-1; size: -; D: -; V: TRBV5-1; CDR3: CASSQASVGSYNEQFF; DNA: TGCGCCAGCAGCCAAGCTAGCGTCGGCTCCTACAATGAGCAGTTCTTC
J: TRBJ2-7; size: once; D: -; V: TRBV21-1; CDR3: CAIWGDEQYF; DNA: TGTGCCATCTGGGGCGACGAGCAGTACTTC
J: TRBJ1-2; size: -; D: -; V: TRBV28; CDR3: CASSFYTSNYGYTF; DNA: TGTGCCAGCAGTTTTTACACCTCTAACTATGGCTACACCTTC
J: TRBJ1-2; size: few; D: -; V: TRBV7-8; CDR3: CASSLAGGGGYTF; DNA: TGTGCCAGCAGCTTAGCAGGTGGCGGTGGCTACACCTTC
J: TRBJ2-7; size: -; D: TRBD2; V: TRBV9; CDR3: CASRLAISYEQYF; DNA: TGTGCCAGCAGACTAGCGATCTCCTACGAGCAGTACTTC
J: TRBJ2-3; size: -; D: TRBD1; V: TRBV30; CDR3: CAWSTDRADTDTQYF; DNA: TGTGCCTGGAGTACCGACAGGGCGGACACAGATACGCAGTATTTT
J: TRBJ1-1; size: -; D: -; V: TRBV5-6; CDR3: CASSFLGAHTEAFF; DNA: TGTGCCAGCAGCTTTCTGGGGGCGCACACTGAAGCTTTCTTT
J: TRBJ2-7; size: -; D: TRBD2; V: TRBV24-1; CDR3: CATSDHSGRSYEQYF; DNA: TGTGCCACCAGTGATCATAGCGGGAGGTCCTACGAGCAGTACTTC
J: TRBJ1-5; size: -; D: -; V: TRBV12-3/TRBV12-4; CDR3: CASSFPGNQPQHF; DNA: TGTGCCAGCAGTTTCCCCGGCAATCAGCCCCAGCATTTT
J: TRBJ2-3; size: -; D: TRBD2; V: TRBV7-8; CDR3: CASSLGLAGVSDTQYF; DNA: TGTGCCAGCAGCTTAGGGCTAGCGGGAGTCTCAGATACGCAGTATTTT
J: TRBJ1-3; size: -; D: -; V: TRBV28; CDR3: CAIRRGLSSGNTIYF; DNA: TGTGCCATCCGACGGGGACTCAGCTCTGGAAACACCATATATTTT
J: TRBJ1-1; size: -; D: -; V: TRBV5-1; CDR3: CASSLVLNTEAFF; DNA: TGCGCCAGCAGCTTGGTCTTAAACACTGAAGCTTTCTTT
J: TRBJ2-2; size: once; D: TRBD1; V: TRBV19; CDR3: CASTSTGGATGELFF; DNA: TGTGCCAGTACCTCCACAGGGGGCGCGACCGGGGAGCTGTTTTTT
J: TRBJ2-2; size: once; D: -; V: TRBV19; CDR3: CASRDWTTGELFF; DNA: TGTGCCAGTAGGGACTGGACGACCGGGGAGCTGTTTTTT
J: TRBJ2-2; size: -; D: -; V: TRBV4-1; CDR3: CASSPTGVNTGELFF; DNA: TGCGCCAGCAGTCCGACAGGCGTGAACACCGGGGAGCTGTTTTTT
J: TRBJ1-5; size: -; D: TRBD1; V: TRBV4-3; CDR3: CASSQRTGSNQPQHF; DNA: TGCGCCAGCAGCCAACGGACAGGTAGCAATCAGCCCCAGCATTTT
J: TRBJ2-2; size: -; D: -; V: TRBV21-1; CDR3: CASSSYPGTRNTGELFF; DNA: TGTGCCAGCAGCTCCTACCCCGGGACAAGGAACACCGGGGAGCTGTTTTTT
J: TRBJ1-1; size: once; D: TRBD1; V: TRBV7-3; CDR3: CASSLSQGALMNTEAFF; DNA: TGTGCCAGCAGCTTATCTCAGGGGGCCCTCATGAACACTGAAGCTTTCTTT
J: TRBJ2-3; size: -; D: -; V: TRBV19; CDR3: CASSISDSPSTDTQYF; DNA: TGTGCCAGTAGTATTTCAGACAGTCCTAGCACAGATACGCAGTATTTT
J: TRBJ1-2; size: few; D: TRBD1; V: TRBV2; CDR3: CASREGQVHGYTF; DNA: TGTGCCAGCAGAGAGGGACAGGTCCATGGCTACACCTTC
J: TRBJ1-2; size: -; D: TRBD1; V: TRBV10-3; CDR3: CAISESTGSCQF; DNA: TGTGCCATCAGTGAGTCGACAGGGTCATGCCAATTC
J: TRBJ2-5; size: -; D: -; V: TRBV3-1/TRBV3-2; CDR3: CASKEVDETQYF; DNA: TGTGCCAGCAAGGAGGTGGACGAGACCCAGTACTTC
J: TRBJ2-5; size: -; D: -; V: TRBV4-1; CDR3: CASSHDWREAQETQYF; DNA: TGCGCCAGCAGCCATGACTGGAGGGAGGCTCAAGAGACCCAGTACTTC
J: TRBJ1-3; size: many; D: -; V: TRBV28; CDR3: CASSVTGISGNTIYF; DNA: TGTGCCAGCAGTGTAACAGGAATTTCTGGAAACACCATATATTTT
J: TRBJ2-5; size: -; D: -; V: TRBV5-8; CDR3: CASSFGGGTVETQYF; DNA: TGTGCCAGCAGCTTCGGGGGAGGTACGGTTGAGACCCAGTACTTC
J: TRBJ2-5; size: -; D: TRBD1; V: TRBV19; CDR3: CASRAGQGAQETQYF; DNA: TGTGCCAGTAGAGCTGGACAGGGGGCACAAGAGACCCAGTACTTC